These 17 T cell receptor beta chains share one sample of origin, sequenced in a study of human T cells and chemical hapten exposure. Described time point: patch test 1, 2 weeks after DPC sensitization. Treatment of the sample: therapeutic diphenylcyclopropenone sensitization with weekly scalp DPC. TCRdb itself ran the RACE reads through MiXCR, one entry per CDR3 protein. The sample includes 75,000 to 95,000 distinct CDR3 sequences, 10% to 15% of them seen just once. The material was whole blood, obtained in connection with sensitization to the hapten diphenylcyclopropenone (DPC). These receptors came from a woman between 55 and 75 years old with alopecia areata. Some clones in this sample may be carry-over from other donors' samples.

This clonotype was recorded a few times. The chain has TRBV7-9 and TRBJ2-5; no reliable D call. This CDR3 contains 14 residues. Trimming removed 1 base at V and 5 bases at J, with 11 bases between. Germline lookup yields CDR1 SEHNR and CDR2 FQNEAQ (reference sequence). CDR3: CASSLVGFGETQYF. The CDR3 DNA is TGTGCCAGCAGCTTAGTCGGATTCGGGGAGACCCAGTACTTC.

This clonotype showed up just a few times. DNA for the CDR3: TGTGCTAGTGGTTTGGTAGGCTCCTTATACAATGAGCAGTTCTTC. It translates to CASGLVGSLYNEQFF. This chain links TRBV12-5 with TRBJ2-1; D is ambiguous. V dropped 0 bases and J dropped 4 bases, with 10 bases sitting between them. The V gene's germline CDR1 is LGHNT and CDR2 FRNRAP. The CDR3 extends over 15 amino acids.

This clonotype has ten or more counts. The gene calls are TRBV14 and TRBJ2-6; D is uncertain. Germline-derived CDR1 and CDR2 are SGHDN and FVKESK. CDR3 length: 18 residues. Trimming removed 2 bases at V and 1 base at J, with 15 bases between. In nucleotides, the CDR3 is TGTGCCAGCAGCCAAAACTGGAAATCCCCATCTGGGGCCAACGTCCTGACTTTC. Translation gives CASSQNWKSPSGANVLTF.

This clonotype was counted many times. The CDR3 bases are TGCAGTGCTAGAGGGCCTAAAGAGACCCAGTACTTC. It encodes CSARGPKETQYF. J is TRBJ2-5 and V is TRBV20-1; no clear D. Trimming took off 1 base at V and 3 bases at J, with 6 bases between the two ends. Germline V gene data show CDR1 as DFQATT and CDR2 as SNEGSKA (reference sequence). The CDR3 has 12 residues.

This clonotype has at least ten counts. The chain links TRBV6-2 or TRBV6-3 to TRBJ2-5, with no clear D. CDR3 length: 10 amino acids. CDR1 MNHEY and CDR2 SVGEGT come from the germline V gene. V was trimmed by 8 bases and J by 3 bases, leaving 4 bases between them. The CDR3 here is CASRKETQYF. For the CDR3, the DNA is TGTGCCAGCCGAAAAGAGACCCAGTACTTC.

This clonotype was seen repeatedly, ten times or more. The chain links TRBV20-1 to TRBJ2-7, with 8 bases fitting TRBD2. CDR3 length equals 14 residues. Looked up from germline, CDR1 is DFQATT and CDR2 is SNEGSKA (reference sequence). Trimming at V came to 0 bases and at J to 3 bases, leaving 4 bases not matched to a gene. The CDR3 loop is CSARDGSGDYEQYF. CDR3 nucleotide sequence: TGCAGTGCTAGAGATGGTAGCGGGGACTACGAGCAGTACTTC.

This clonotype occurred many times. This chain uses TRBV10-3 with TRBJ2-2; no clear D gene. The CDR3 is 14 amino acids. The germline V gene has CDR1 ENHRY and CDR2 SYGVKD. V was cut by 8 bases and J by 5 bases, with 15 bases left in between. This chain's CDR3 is CAIRQKVETGELFF. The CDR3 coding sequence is TGTGCCATCCGCCAAAAGGTCGAAACCGGGGAGCTGTTTTTT.

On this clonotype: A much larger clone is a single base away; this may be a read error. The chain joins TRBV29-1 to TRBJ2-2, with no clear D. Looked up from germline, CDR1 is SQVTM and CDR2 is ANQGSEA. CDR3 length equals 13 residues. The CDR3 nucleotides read TGCGGCGTTGATTTAAGGAACACCGGGGAGCTGTTTTTT. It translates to CGVDLRNTGELFF.

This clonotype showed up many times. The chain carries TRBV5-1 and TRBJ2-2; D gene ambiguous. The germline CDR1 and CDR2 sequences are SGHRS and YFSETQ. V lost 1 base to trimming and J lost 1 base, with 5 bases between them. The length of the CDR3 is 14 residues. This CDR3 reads CASSLPGNTGELFF. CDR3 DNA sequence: TGCGCCAGCAGCTTGCCAGGGAACACCGGGGAGCTGTTTTTT.

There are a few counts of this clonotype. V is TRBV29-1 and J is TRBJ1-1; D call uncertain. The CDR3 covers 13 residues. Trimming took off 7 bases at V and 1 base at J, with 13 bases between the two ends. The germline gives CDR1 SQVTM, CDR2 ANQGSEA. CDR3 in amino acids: CSAARGSNTEAFF. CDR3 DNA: TGCAGCGCCGCACGGGGATCGAACACTGAAGCTTTCTTT.

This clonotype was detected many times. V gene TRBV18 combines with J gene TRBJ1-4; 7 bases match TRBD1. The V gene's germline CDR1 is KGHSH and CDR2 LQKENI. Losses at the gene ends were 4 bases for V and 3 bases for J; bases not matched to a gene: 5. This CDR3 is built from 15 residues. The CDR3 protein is CASSQNRGANEKLFF. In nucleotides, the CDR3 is TGTGCCAGCTCACAAAACAGGGGAGCTAATGAAAAACTGTTTTTT.

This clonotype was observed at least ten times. CDR3 in DNA: TGTGCCAGCCACGGGGGTCTCGAGAACACCGGGGAGCTGTTTTTT. This codes for CASHGGLENTGELFF. The V gene is TRBV6-4, the J gene TRBJ2-2; D possibly corresponds to TRBD2 (6 bases). Trimming cost V 8 bases and J 1 base, with 14 bases left between them. CDR1 MRHNA and CDR2 SNTAGT come from the germline V gene. CDR3 size: 15 residues.

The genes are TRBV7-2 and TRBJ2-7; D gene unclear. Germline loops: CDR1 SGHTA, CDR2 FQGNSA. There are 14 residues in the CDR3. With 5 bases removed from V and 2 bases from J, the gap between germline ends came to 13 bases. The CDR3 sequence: CASSPIRGTYEQYF. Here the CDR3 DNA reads TGTGCCAGCAGCCCGATACGCGGTACCTACGAGCAGTACTTC. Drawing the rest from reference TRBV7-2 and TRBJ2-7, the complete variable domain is GAGVSQSPSNKVTEKGKDVELRCDPISGHTALYWYRQSLGQGLEFLIYFQGNSAPDKSGLPSDRFSAERTGGSVSTLTIQRTQQEDSAVYLCASSPIRGTYEQYFGPGTRLTVT.

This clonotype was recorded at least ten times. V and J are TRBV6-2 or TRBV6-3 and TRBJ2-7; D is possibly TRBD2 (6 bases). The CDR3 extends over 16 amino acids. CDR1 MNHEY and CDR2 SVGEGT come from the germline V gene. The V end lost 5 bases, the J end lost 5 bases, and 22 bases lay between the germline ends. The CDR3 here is CASSAPGTLFSHEQYF. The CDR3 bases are TGTGCCAGCAGTGCCCCCGGGACTCTCTTCAGCCACGAGCAGTACTTC.

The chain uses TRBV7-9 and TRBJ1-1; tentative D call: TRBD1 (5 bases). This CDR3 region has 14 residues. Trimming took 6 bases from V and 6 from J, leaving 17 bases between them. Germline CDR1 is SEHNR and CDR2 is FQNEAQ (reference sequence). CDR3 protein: CASSPMSGSSEAFF. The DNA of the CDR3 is TGTGCCAGCAGTCCGATGTCAGGGTCCTCTGAAGCTTTCTTT.

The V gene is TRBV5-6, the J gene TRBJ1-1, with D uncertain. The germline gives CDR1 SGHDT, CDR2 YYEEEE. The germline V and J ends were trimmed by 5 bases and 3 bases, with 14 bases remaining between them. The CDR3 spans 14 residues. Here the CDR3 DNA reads TGTGCCAGCAGGACAATAGGAGGCGACACTGAAGCTTTCTTT. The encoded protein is CASRTIGGDTEAFF.

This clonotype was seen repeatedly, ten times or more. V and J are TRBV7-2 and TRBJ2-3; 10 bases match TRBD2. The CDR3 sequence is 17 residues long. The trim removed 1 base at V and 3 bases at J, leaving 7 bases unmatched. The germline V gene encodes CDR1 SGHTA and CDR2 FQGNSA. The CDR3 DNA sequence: TGTGCCAGCAGCTTAGTCCTAGCGGGGGTGAAGACAGATACGCAGTATTTT. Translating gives CASSLVLAGVKTDTQYF.